This T cell receptor beta chain came from a study of T cell responses to AZD1222 COVID-19 vaccine. Study findings and constraints: Researchers took repertoire samples only after the peak T cell response had come. Seropositive at baseline were only a handful of AZD1222 recipients.

The CDR3 contains 16 residues. V gave up 3 bases and J gave up 2 bases, with 15 bases separating them. Germline V CDR1 and CDR2: SGHKS, YYEKEE (reference sequence). Only in-frame clones appear in the TCRdb table, and some are missing; sequencing was by immunoSEQ multiplex PCR. The sample yields nearly 110,000 clones, 90% seen once. Both about-4-week and about-12-week second-dose recipients were combined. Concerning this clone: Its antigen is undetermined.

The chain employs TRBV5-5 and TRBJ1-5, with a tentative D call TRBD1 (6 bases). Source: peripheral blood, taken 28 days after the second AZD1222 dose. This TCR was recovered from an adult who received the AZD1222 COVID-19 vaccine. The chain's CDR3 is CASSWYSGDGNQPQHF. For the CDR3, the DNA is TGTGCCAGCAGCTGGTATTCAGGGGACGGCAATCAGCCCCAGCATTTT.